What follows describes a single T cell receptor (beta chain). Its target is not known. The data originate from a study of cytomegalovirus exposure and HLA in healthy donors. Study information: Early released data comprised 80 million to 100 million unique TCRs from HLA-typed donors.

The PCR was carried out with 60 Vbeta primers and 13 Jbeta primers. Sequencing was performed with immunoSEQ multiplex PCR; in TCRdb, only in-frame clones are kept and a portion is missing. The table shows 130,000 to 150,000 clones, with 60% to 85% occurring only once. General observations from the study: Rare sequences made up most TCRs, while some public TCRs were found in many donors. Earlier analysis found most TCR beta V segments productive about 90% or about 30% of the time. As confirmed in vitro, a few CMV-associated chains were specific for CMV antigens.

The CDR3 has 12 amino acids. Germline CDR1 is SGHAT and CDR2 is FQNNGV. V lost 5 bases and J lost 2, with 7 bases in between. Sequenced input: PBMCs. This TCR was recovered from a man in his forties in good health and CMV-seropositive. The gene calls are TRBV11-2 and TRBJ2-7; D ambiguous. As DNA, the CDR3 is TGTGCCAGCAGCCCCCAGACCTACGAGCAGTACTTC. It yields the protein CASSPQTYEQYF.